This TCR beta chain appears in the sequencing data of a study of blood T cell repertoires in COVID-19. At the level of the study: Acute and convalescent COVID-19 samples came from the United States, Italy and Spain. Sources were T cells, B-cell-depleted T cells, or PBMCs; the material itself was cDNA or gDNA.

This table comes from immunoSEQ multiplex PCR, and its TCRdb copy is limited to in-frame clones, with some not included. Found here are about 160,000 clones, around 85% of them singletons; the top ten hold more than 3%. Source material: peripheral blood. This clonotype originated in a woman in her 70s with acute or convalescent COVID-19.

CDR3 sequence reads: CASRGQGAIEPEAFF. As DNA, the CDR3 is TGTGCCAGTAGGGGGCAGGGGGCGATTGAGCCTGAAGCTTTCTTT. The V call is TRBV19, the J call TRBJ1-1; TRBD1 matches 8 bases. The CDR3 runs 15 residues. J lost 6 bases, V lost 6 bases, and 12 bases had no gene match. Looked up from germline, CDR1 is LNHDA and CDR2 is SQIVND (reference sequence).